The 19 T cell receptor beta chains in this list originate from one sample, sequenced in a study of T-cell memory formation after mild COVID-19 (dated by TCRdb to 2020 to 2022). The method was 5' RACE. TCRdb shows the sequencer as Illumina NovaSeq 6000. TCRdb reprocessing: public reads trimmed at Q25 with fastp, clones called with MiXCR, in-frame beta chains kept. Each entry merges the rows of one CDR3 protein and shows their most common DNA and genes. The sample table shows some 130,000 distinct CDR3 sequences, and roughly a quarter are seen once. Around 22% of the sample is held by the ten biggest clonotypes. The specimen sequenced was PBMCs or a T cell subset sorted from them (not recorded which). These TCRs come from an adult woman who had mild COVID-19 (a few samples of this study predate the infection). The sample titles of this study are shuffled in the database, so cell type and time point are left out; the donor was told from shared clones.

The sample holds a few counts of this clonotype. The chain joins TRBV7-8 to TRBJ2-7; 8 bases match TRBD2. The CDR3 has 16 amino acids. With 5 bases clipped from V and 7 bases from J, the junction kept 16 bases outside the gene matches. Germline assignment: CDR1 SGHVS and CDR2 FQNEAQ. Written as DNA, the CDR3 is TGTGCCAGCAGCCCCCGGCGCCTAGCGGGCTCGGGGGAGCAGTACTTC. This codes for CASSPRRLAGSGEQYF. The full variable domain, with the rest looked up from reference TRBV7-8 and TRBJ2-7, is GAGVSQSPRYKVAKRGQDVALRCDPISGHVSLFWYQQALGQGPEFLTYFQNEAQLDKSGLPSDRFFAERPEGSVSTLKIQRTQQEDSAVYLCASSPRRLAGSGEQYFGPGTRLTVT.

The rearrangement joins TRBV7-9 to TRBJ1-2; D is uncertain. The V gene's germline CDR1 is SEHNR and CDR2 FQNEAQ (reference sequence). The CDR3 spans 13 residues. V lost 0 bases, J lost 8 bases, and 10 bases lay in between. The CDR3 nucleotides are TGTGCCAGCAGCTTAGCGGAGCAGGACGGCTACACCTTC. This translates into CASSLAEQDGYTF. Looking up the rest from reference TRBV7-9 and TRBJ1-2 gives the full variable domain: DTGVSQNPRHKITKRGQNVTFRCDPISEHNRLYWYRQTLGQGPEFLTYFQNEAQLEKSRLLSDRFSAERPKGSFSTLEIQRTEQGDSAMYLCASSLAEQDGYTFGSGTRLTVV.

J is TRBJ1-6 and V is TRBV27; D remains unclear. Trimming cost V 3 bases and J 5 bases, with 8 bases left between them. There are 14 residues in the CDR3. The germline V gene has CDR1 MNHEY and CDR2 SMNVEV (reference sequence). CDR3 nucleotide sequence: TGTGCCAGCAGTTTCGGAGTCAATAATTCACCCCTCCACTTT. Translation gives CASSFGVNNSPLHF.

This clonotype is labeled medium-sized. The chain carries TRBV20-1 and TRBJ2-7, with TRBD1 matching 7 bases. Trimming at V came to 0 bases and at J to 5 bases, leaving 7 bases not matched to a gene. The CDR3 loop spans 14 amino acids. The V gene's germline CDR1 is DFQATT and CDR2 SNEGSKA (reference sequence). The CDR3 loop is CSARDPGQLHEQYF. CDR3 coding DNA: TGCAGTGCTAGAGATCCGGGACAGCTCCACGAGCAGTACTTC.

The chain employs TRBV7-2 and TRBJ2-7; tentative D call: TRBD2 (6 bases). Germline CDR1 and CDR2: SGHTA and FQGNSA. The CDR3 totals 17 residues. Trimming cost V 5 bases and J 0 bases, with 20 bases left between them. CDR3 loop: CASSLDSRVTSSYEQYF. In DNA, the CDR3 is TGTGCCAGCAGCCTCGATAGCAGGGTGACTAGCTCCTACGAGCAGTACTTC.

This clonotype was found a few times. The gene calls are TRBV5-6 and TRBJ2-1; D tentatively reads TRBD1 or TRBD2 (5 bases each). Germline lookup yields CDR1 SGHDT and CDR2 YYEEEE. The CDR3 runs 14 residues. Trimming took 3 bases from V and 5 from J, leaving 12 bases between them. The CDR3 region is CASSYGTLHNEQFF. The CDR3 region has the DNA TGTGCCAGCAGCTACGGGACGTTACACAATGAGCAGTTCTTC.

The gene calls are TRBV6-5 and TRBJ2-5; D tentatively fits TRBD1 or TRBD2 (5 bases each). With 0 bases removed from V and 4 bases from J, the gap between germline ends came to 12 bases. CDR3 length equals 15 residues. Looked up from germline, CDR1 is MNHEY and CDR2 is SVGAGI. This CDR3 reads CASSYSLGDRETQYF. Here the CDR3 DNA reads TGTGCCAGCAGTTACTCGCTAGGGGACCGAGAGACCCAGTACTTC.

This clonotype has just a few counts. The CDR3 loop is CASSQGGGWGYTF. For the CDR3, the DNA is TGCGCCAGCAGCCAAGGGGGCGGTTGGGGCTACACCTTC. The chain has TRBV4-1 and TRBJ1-2; D possibly corresponds to TRBD1 (5 bases). Trimming took off 1 base at V and 8 bases at J, with 11 bases between the two ends. Germline V gives CDR1 MGHRA, CDR2 YSYEKL. CDR3 length: 13 amino acids.

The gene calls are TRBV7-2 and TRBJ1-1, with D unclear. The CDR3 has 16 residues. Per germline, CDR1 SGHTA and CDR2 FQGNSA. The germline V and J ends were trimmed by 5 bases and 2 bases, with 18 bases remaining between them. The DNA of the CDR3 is TGTGCCAGCAGCCCCTCCGGAGGGCGGGAAAACACTGAAGCTTTCTTT. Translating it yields CASSPSGGRENTEAFF.

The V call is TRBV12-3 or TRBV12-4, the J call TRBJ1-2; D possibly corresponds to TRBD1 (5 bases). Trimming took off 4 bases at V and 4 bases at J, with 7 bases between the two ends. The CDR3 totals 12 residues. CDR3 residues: CASSSDTYGYTF. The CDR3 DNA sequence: TGTGCCAGCAGTTCGGACACCTATGGCTACACCTTC.

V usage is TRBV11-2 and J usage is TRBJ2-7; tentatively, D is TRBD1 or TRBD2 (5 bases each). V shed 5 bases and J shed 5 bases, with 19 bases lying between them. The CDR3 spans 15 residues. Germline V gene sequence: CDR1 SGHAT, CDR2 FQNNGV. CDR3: CASSRKGPEWHEQYF. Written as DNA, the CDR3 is TGTGCCAGCAGCCGAAAGGGACCGGAGTGGCACGAGCAGTACTTC.

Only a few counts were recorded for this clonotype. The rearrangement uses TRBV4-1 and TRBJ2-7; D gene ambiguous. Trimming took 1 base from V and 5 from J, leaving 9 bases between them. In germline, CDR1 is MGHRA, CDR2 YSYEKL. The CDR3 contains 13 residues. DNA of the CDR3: TGCGCCAGCAGCCAAGGACGGTTTGACGAGCAGTACTTC. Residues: CASSQGRFDEQYF.

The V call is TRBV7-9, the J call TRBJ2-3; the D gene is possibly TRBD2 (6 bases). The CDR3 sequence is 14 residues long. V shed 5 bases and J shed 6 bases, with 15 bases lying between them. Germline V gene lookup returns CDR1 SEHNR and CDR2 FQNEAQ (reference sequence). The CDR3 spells CASSGGLQRDTQYF. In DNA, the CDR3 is TGTGCCAGCAGCGGGGGACTCCAGAGGGATACGCAGTATTTT.

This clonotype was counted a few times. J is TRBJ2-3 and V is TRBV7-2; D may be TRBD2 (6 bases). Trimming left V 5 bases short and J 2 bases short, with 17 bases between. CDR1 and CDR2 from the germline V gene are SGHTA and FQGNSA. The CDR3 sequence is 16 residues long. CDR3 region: CASSPALGGTTDTQYF. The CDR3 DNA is TGTGCCAGCAGCCCCGCTTTGGGGGGAACCACAGATACGCAGTATTTT.

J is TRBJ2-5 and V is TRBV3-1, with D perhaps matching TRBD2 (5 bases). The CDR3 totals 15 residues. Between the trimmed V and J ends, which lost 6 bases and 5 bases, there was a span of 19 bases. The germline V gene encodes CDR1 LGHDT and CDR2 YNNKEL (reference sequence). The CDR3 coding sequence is TGTGCCAGCAGTGATAACACTCAGACGGGGGAGACCCAGTACTTC. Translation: CASSDNTQTGETQYF.

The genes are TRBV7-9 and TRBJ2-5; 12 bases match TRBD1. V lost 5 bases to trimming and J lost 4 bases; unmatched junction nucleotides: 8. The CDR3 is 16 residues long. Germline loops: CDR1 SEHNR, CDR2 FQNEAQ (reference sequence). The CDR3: CASSLPPGQGAETQYF. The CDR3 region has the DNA TGTGCCAGCAGCCTCCCACCGGGACAGGGGGCAGAGACCCAGTACTTC.

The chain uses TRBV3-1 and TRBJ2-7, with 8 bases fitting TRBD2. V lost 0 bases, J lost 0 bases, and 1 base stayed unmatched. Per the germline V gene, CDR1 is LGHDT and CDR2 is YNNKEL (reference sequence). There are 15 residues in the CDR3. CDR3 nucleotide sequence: TGTGCCAGCAGCCAAGATGCGGGAGGCTCCTACGAGCAGTACTTC. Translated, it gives CASSQDAGGSYEQYF.

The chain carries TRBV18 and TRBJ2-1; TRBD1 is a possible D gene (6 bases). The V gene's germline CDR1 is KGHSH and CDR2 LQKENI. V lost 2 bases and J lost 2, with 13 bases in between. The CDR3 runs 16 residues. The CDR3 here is CASSPSGWDTYNEQFF. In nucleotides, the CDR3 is TGTGCCAGCTCACCAAGTGGGTGGGACACCTACAATGAGCAGTTCTTC.

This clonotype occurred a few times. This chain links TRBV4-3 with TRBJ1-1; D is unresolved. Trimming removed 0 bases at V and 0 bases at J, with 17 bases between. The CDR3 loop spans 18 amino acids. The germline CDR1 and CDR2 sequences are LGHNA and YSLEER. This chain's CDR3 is CASSQELGVTPMNTEAFF. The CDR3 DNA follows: TGCGCCAGCAGCCAAGAGCTGGGAGTGACCCCCATGAACACTGAAGCTTTCTTT.